These 2 T cell receptor beta chains were sequenced from one sample in a study of molecular identifiers for immune sequencing clone quantification. TCRdb ran MiXCR on the PCR reads and lists one entry per CDR3 protein. The sample carries some 91,000 distinct CDR3 sequences, approximately 25% recorded once. Sequencing was carried out using naive CD8+ T cells from blood, with Jurkat cell RNA spiked in. The sample's subset: FACS-sorted CD8+CD4-CCR7+CD45RA+ naive T cells. These receptors originate from a human donor in good health. Some libraries in this study had Jurkat cell RNA spiked in.

This clonotype has more than one count but fewer than ten. A junction boundary mismatches the germline segment, possibly from a read error. The chain carries TRBV6-6 and TRBJ2-7; D possibly corresponds to TRBD1 (6 bases). The CDR3 length is 15 residues. Germline values: CDR1 MNHNY, CDR2 SVGAGI (reference sequence). CDR3 in DNA: TGTGCCAGCTGTTACTCGCCCACAGGGTCCGACGAGCAGTACTTC. Encoded protein: CASCYSPTGSDEQYF.

This clonotype has at least ten counts. The rearrangement links TRBV12-5 to TRBJ2-7; D gene uncertain. The V end was cut by 1 base, the J end by 9 bases, with 16 bases between. The germline CDR1 and CDR2 sequences are LGHNT and FRNRAP. The CDR3 extends over 14 amino acids. CDR3: CASGLALPGLGQYF. The CDR3 DNA follows: TGTGCTAGTGGTTTGGCTCTCCCCGGGTTGGGGCAGTACTTC. The whole variable domain, remainder taken from reference TRBV12-5 and TRBJ2-7, is DARVTQTPRHKVTEMGQEVTMRCQPILGHNTVFWYRQTMMQGLELLAYFRNRAPLDDSGMPKDRFSAEMPDATLATLKIQPSEPRDSAVYFCASGLALPGLGQYFGPGTRLTVT.